The 4 T cell receptor beta chains below all came from one sample that was sequenced in a study of low-dose radiotherapy and immunotherapy resistance in tumors. cDNA synthesis used a TRAV/TRBV-specific primer set for both chains. With a constant-region primer and a V-primer adapter, TCRs were subjected to 20 PCR cycles of amplification. From the reads, TCRdb called clonotypes with MiXCR, one entry per CDR3 protein. The sample contains some 46,000 distinct CDR3 sequences, approximately 26% of which appear only once. The time point is: after trial treatment. Stated treatment: LDRT plus nivolumab, ipilimumab, low-dose cyclophosphamide and aspirin (RACIN trial). The sample in question was PBMCs, obtained after low-dose radiotherapy plus immunotherapy. Receptors were obtained from a male donor with prostate cancer.

This clonotype came up many times. The chain is built from TRBV19 and TRBJ1-5, with 8 positions matching TRBD1. Trimming at V came to 3 bases and at J to 4 bases, leaving 2 bases not matched to a gene. Germline-derived CDR1 and CDR2 are LNHDA and SQIVND (reference sequence). This CDR3 has 14 amino acids. The chain's CDR3 is CASSMDRVNQPQHF. CDR3 sequence (DNA): TGTGCCAGTAGTATGGACAGGGTGAATCAGCCCCAGCATTTT.

The chain has TRBV6-6 and TRBJ1-5; D gene unclear. The germline V gene encodes CDR1 MNHNY and CDR2 SVGAGI (reference sequence). The CDR3 is made up of 17 amino acids. The CDR3 here is CASRWAPIVRWNQPQHF. DNA of the CDR3: TGTGCTTCACGGTGGGCCCCTATAGTACGGTGGAATCAGCCCCAGCATTTT.

This clonotype has a count of ten or more. The chain uses TRBV28 and TRBJ2-7, with D tentatively TRBD1 or TRBD2 (5 bases each). CDR1 and CDR2 from the germline V gene are MDHEN and SYDVKM. This CDR3 region has 12 residues. V was cut by 10 bases and J by 3 bases, with 13 bases left in between. The DNA of the CDR3 is TGTGCCACGCAGGGCGGGCTCTACGAGCAGTACTTC. Amino acids: CATQGGLYEQYF.

This clonotype was seen ten or more times. This sequence joins TRBV7-2 and TRBJ2-2; D might be TRBD1 (5 bases). Germline values: CDR1 SGHTA, CDR2 FQGNSA. V lost 3 bases to trimming and J lost 1 base, with 12 bases between them. CDR3 length: 16 residues. The CDR3 region is CASSFWGRVNTGELFF. CDR3 DNA sequence: TGTGCCAGCAGCTTTTGGGGCAGGGTGAACACCGGGGAGCTGTTTTTT.